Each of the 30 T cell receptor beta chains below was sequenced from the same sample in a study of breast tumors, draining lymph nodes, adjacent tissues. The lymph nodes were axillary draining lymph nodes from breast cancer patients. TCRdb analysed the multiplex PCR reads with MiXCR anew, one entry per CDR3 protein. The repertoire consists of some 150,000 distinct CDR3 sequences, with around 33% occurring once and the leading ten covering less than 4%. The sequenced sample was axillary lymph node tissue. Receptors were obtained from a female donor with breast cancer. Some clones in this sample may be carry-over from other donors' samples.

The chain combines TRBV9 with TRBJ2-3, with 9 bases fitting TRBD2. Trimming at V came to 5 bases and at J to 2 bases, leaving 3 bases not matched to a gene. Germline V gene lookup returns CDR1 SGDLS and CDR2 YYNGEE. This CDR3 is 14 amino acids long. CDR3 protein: CASSSGSPTDTQYF. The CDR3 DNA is TGTGCCAGCAGTAGCGGGAGCCCCACAGATACGCAGTATTTT.

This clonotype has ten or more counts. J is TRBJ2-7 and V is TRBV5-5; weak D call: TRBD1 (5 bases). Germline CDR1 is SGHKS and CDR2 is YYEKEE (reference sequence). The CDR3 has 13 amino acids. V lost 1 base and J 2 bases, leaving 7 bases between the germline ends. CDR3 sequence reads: CASSLQGAYEQYF. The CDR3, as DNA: TGTGCCAGCAGCTTGCAGGGCGCCTACGAGCAGTACTTC.

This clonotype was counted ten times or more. CDR3 sequence: CASSVPMDIYGYTF. The CDR3 nucleotides read TGTGCCAGCAGCGTCCCTATGGACATCTATGGCTACACCTTC. The chain uses TRBV5-5 and TRBJ1-2, with TRBD1 as a possible D gene (5 bases). The V gene lost 4 bases and the J gene lost 4 bases, with 14 bases spanning the gap. CDR3 length: 14 residues. CDR1 is SGHKS and CDR2 is YYEKEE in the germline V gene (reference sequence).

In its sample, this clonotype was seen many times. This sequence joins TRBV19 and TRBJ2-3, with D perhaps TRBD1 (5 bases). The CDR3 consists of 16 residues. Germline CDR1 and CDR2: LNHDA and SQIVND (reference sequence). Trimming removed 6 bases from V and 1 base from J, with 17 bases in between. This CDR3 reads CASRVQGGIGTDTQYF. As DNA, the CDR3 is TGTGCCAGTAGGGTCCAGGGCGGAATTGGCACAGATACGCAGTATTTT.

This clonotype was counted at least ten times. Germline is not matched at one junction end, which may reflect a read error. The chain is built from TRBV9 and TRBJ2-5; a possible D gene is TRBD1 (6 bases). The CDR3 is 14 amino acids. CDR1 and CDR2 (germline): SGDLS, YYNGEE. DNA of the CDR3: TGTGCCAGCAGCGGACGACAGGTGGCGGAGACCCAGTCCTTC. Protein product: CASSGRQVAETQSF. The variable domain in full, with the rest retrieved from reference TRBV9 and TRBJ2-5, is DSGVTQTPKHLITATGQRVTLRCSPRSGDLSVYWYQQSLDQGLQFLIQYYNGEERAKGNILERFSAQQFPDLHSELNLSSLELGDSALYFCASSGRQVAETQSFGPGTRLLVL.

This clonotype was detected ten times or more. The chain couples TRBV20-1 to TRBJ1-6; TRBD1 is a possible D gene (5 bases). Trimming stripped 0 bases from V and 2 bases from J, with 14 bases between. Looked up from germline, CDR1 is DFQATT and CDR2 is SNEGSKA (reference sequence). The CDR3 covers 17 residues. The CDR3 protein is CSARERGGRTYNSPLHF. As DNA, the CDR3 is TGCAGTGCTAGAGAGCGGGGGGGTAGGACCTATAATTCACCCCTCCACTTT.

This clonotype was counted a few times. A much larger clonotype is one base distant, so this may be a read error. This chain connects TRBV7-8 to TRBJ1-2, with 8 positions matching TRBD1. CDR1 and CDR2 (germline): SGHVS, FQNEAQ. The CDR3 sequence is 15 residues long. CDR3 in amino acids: CASSTGQGLSYGYPF. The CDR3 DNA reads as TGTGCCAGCAGCACCGGACAGGGACTTTCCTATGGCTACCCCTTC.

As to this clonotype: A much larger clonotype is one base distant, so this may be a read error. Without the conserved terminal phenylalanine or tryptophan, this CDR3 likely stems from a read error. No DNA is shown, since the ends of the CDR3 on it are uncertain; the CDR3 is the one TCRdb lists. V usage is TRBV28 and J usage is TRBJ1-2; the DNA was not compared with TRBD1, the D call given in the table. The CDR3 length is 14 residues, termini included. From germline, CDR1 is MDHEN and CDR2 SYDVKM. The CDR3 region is CASSLVRQGAIYAL.

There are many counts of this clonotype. The CDR3 region has the DNA TGTGCCAGCAGCTTGGTTGGAGGGGGCGGCGATGGCTACACCTTC. This gives the protein CASSLVGGGGDGYTF. This rearrangement joins TRBV5-4 to TRBJ1-2; 7 nucleotides match TRBD1. V lost 0 bases and J lost 6; bases outside the gene matches: 8. The CDR3 is 15 residues long. Germline CDR1 and CDR2: SGHNT and YYREEE (reference sequence).

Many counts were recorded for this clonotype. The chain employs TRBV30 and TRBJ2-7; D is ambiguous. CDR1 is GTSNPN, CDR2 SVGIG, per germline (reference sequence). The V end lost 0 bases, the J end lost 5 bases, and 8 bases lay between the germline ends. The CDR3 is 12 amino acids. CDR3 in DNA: TGTGCCTGGAGTGTTAGCATCCACGAGCAGTACTTC. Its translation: CAWSVSIHEQYF.

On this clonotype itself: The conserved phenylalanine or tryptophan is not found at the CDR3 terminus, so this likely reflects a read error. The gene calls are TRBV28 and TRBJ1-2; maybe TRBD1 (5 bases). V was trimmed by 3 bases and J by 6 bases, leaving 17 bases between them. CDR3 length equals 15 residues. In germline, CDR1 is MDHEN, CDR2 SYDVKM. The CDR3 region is CASSFLRGTSDGYTL. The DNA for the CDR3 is TGTGCCAGCAGTTTCCTCCGGGGCACCTCCGATGGCTACACCCTC.

The CDR3 region has the DNA TGTGCCATCAGTTACGAGGGGTTAGAGACCCAGTACTTC. This encodes CAISYEGLETQYF. The genes are TRBV10-3 and TRBJ2-5; the D call may be TRBD1 or TRBD2 (5 bases each). From germline, CDR1 is ENHRY and CDR2 SYGVKD. Between the trimmed V and J ends, which lost 5 bases and 4 bases, there was a span of 11 bases. The CDR3 extends over 13 amino acids.

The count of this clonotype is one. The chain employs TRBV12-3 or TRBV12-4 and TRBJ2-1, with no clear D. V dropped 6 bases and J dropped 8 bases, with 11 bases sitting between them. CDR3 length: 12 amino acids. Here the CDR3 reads CASRPRGDEQFF. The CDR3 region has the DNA TGTGCCAGCAGACCGCGAGGCGATGAGCAGTTCTTC.

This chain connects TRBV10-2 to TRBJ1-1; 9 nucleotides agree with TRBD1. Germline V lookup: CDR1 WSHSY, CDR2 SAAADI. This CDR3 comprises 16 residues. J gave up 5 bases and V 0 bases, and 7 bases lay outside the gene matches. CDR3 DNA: TGCGCCAGCAGTGAGTCCGAGGGACAGGGTTGGACTGAAGCTTTCTTT. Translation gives CASSESEGQGWTEAFF.

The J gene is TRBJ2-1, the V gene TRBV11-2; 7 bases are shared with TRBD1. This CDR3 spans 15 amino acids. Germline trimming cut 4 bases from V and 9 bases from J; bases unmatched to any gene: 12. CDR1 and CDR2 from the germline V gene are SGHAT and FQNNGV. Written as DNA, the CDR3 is TGTGCCAGCAGCTCGTTGACAGGGTCTAACAGTGAGCAGTTCTTC. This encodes CASSSLTGSNSEQFF.

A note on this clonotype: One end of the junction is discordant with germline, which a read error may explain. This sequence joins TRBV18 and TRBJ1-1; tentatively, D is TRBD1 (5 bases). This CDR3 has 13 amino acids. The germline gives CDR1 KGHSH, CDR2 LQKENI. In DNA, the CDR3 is TGTGCCAGATCACCAGGGCAGGAGTATGAAGCTTTCTTT. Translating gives CARSPGQEYEAFF.

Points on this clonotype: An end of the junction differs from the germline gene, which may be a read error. For the CDR3, the DNA is TGCGCCAGCAGCTTAGCCCACGGAGGGAGCGGCACAGATCCGCAGTATTTT. Protein sequence: CASSLAHGGSGTDPQYF. This chain links TRBV7-8 with TRBJ2-3, with D possibly matching TRBD2 (6 bases). The CDR3 runs 17 residues. CDR1 is SGHVS, CDR2 FQNEAQ, per germline.

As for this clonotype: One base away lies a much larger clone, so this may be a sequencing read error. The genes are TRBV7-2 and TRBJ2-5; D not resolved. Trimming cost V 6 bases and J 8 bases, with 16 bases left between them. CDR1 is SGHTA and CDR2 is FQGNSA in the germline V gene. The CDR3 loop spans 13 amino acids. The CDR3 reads CASSSYLGNTQYF. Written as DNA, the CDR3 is TGTGCCAGCAGTTCTTATCTAGGGAACACCCAGTACTTC.

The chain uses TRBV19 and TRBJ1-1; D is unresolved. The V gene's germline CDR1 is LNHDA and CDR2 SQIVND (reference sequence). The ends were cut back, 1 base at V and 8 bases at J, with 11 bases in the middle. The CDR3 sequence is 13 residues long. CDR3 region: CASSIVGPREAFF. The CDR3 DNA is TGTGCCAGTAGTATAGTAGGACCTCGGGAAGCTTTCTTT.

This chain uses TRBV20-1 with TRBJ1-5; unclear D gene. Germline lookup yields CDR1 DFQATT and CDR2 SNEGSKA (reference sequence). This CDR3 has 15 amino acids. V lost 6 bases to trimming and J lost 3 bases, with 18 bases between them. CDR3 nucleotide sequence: TGCAGTGCCAGCAGTCCCGGGATTTTCAATCAGCCCCAGCATTTT. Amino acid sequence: CSASSPGIFNQPQHF.

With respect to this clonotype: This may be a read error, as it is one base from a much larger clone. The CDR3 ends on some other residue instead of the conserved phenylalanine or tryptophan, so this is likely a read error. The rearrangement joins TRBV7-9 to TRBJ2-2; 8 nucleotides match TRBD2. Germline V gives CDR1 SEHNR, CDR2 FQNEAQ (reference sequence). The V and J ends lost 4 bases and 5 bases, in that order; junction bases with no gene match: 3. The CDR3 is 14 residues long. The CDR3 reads CASSSKRETGELFL. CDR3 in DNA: TGTGCCAGCAGCTCCAAGCGGGAGACCGGGGAGCTGTTTCTT.

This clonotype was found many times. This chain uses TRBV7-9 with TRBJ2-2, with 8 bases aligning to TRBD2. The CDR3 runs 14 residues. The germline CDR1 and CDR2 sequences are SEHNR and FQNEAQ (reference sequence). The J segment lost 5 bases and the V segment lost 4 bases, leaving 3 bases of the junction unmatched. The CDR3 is CASSSKRETGELFF. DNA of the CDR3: TGTGCCAGCAGCTCCAAGCGGGAGACCGGGGAGCTGTTTTTT. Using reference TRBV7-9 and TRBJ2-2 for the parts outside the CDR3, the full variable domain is DTGVSQNPRHKITKRGQNVTFRCDPISEHNRLYWYRQTLGQGPEFLTYFQNEAQLEKSRLLSDRFSAERPKGSFSTLEIQRTEQGDSAMYLCASSSKRETGELFFGEGSRLTVL.

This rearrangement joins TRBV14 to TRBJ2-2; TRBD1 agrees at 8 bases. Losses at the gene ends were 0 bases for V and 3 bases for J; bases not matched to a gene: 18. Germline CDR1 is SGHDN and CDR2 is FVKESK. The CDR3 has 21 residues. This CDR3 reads CASSQEHPVTGAESYTGELFF. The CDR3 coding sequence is TGTGCCAGCAGCCAAGAGCATCCGGTGACAGGGGCCGAAAGTTACACCGGGGAGCTGTTTTTT.

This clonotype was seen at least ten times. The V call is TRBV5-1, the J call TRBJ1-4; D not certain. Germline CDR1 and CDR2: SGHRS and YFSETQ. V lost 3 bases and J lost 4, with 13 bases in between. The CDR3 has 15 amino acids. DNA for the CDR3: TGCGCCAGCAGCTCTTGGGGAAGCGGTAATGAAAAACTGTTTTTT. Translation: CASSSWGSGNEKLFF.

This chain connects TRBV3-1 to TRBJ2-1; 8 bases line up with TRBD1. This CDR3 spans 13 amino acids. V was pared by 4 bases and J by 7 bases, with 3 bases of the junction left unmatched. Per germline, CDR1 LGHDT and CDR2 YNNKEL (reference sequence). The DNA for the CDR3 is TGTGCCAGCAGCCCCACAGGGGGTAATGAGCAGTTCTTC. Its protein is CASSPTGGNEQFF.

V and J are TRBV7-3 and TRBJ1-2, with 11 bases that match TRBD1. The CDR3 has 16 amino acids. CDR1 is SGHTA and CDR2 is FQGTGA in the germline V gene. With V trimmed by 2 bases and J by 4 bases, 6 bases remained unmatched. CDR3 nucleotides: TGTGCCAGCAGCTTACGTGTAGGGACAGGGGGCTATGGCTACACCTTC. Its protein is CASSLRVGTGGYGYTF.

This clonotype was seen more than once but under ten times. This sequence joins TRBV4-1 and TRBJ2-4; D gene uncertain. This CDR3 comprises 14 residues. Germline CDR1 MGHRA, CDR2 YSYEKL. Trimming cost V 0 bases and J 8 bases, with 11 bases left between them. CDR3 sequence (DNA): TGCGCCAGCAGCCAAGAAGGGCTCGTATACATTCAGTACTTC. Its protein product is CASSQEGLVYIQYF.

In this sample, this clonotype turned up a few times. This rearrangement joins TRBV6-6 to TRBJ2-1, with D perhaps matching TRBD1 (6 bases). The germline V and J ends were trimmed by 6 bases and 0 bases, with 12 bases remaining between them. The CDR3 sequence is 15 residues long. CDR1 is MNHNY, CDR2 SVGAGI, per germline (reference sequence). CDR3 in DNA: TGTGCCAGCAGGCACAGGGAAAACTCCTACAATGAGCAGTTCTTC. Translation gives CASRHRENSYNEQFF.

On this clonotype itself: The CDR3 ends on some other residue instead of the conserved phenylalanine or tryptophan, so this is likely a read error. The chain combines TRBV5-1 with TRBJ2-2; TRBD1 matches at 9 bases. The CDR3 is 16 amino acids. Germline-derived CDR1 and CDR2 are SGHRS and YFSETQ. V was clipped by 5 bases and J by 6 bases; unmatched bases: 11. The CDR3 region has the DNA TGCGCCAGCAGGGAAACAGGGGGCTTGGGCGCCGGGGAGCTGTTTCTT. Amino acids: CASRETGGLGAGELFL.

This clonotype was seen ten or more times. CDR3 region: CASRRTSGPHDTQYF. The CDR3 bases are TGTGCCAGCAGGCGAACTAGCGGTCCGCACGATACGCAGTATTTT. This chain uses TRBV7-2 with TRBJ2-3, with TRBD2 matching over 8 bases. V lost 6 bases to trimming and J lost 6 bases; unmatched junction nucleotides: 11. The CDR3 has 15 residues. The germline CDR1 and CDR2 sequences are SGHTA and FQGNSA.